The 22 T cell receptor beta chains below were found in one sample sequenced in a study of blood T cells in healthy people across ages. Sample-barcoded 5' priming and a J-beta primer mix drove a second PCR of roughly 6 to 12 cycles. A single record per CDR3 protein comes from TCRdb applying MiXCR to the 5' RACE reads. This table has over a million distinct CDR3 sequences, approximately 43% appearing once. Sequencing used blood. The source of these receptors is a young woman in good health.

This chain uses TRBV28 with TRBJ2-3; D is perhaps TRBD2 (5 bases). Germline CDR1 is MDHEN and CDR2 is SYDVKM. This CDR3 has 15 amino acids. V lost 7 bases and J lost 0, with 14 bases in between. The CDR3: CASTRAVTSTDTQYF. CDR3 sequence (DNA): TGTGCCAGCACCCGAGCGGTGACTAGCACAGATACGCAGTATTTT. The variable domain in full, with the rest retrieved from reference TRBV28 and TRBJ2-3, is DVKVTQSSRYLVKRTGEKVFLECVQDMDHENMFWYRQDPGLGLRLIYFSYDVKMKEKGDIPEGYSVSREKKERFSLILESASTNQTSMYLCASTRAVTSTDTQYFGPGTRLTVL.

The chain combines TRBV15 with TRBJ1-4, with TRBD1 as a possible D gene (6 bases). Between the trimmed V and J ends, which lost 3 bases and 8 bases, there was a span of 16 bases. Germline assignment: CDR1 LNHNV and CDR2 YYDKDF (reference sequence). The CDR3 has 15 residues. The CDR3 reads CATSRARQAGEKLFF. CDR3 bases: TGTGCCACCAGCAGGGCCAGACAGGCGGGGGAAAAACTGTTTTTT.

This clonotype has a handful of counts. V and J are TRBV10-3 and TRBJ1-1, with D hard to call. The CDR3 spans 15 residues. Germline CDR1 and CDR2: ENHRY and SYGVKD. Trimming stripped 4 bases from V and 7 bases from J, with 19 bases between. The CDR3 DNA follows: TGTGCCATCAGTGCCCCCGGGCGAGGAAGGGATGAAGCTTTCTTT. This codes for CAISAPGRGRDEAFF.

The rearrangement joins TRBV5-1 to TRBJ2-2, with TRBD2 matching 9 bases. Germline CDR1 is SGHRS and CDR2 is YFSETQ. The V gene end was trimmed by 5 bases and the J gene end by 4 bases; junction bases not matched to a gene: 9. CDR3 length: 16 amino acids. The CDR3 DNA reads as TGCGCCAGCAGGAGCTCTAGCGGGGATCCCACCGGGGAGCTGTTTTTT. Protein product: CASRSSSGDPTGELFF.

V is TRBV21-1 and J is TRBJ1-1. TRBV21-1 is a recognized pseudogene. CDR3 size: 12 residues. The CDR3 sequence: CASSQRVGEAFF. DNA for the CDR3: TGTGCCAGCAGCCAGCGGGTCGGTGAAGCTTTCTTT.

V gene TRBV12-3 or TRBV12-4 combines with J gene TRBJ1-2; the match to TRBD1 covers 7 bases. V was pared by 9 bases and J by 3 bases, with 10 bases of the junction left unmatched. CDR3 length: 14 residues. The CDR3 DNA reads TGTGCCAGTTCAGCCAGGGGGGGCCACTATGGCTACACCTTC. Translation gives CASSARGGHYGYTF.

The chain carries TRBV6-2 or TRBV6-3 and TRBJ2-7; weak D call: TRBD2 (7 bases). The end of the DNA aligns better with TRBJ2-5, so the J call may be wrong. The CDR3 runs 14 residues. Germline values: CDR1 MNHEY, CDR2 SVGEGT. CDR3 amino acids: CASSAARGLETQYF. CDR3 sequence (DNA): TGTGCCAGCAGTGCCGCGCGGGGGCTGGAGACCCAGTACTTC.

The V call is TRBV29-1, the J call TRBJ2-3; D may be TRBD1 (6 bases). Germline V gene sequence: CDR1 SQVTM, CDR2 ANQGSEA. V was shortened by 4 bases and J by 2 bases, with 13 bases between the two germline ends. The CDR3 runs to 14 residues. The CDR3 bases are TGCAGCGTTGTCCCGGGACAACCCACAGATACGCAGTATTTT. As protein: CSVVPGQPTDTQYF.

The CDR3 DNA follows: TGTGCCAGCAGCCAAGATAAGTGGCTAGCGGGAGATTTGGGTGAGCAGTTCTTC. Protein: CASSQDKWLAGDLGEQFF. J is TRBJ2-1 and V is TRBV14, with TRBD2 matching 10 bases. Losses at the gene ends were 0 bases for V and 9 bases for J; bases not matched to a gene: 14. This CDR3 spans 18 amino acids. CDR1 is SGHDN, CDR2 FVKESK, per germline.

This clonotype has a handful of counts. The chain has TRBV6-5 and TRBJ2-3; 7 bases line up with TRBD2. This CDR3 is 15 amino acids long. V gave up 7 bases and J gave up 1 base; unmatched junction bases: 8. CDR1 is MNHEY, CDR2 SVGAGI, per germline. CDR3 in DNA: TGTGCCAGCAAACCCCGGGCGGGGGGCACAGATACGCAGTATTTT. Its protein is CASKPRAGGTDTQYF.

The genes are TRBV27 and TRBJ2-7; no clear D gene. CDR1 MNHEY and CDR2 SMNVEV come from the germline V gene (reference sequence). The CDR3 is 11 amino acids. V was trimmed by 6 bases and J by 10 bases, leaving 13 bases between them. Written as DNA, the CDR3 is TGTGCCAGCAGCACCTCGGGTTACCAGTACTTC. It encodes CASSTSGYQYF.

This chain links TRBV2 with TRBJ1-2, with D possibly being TRBD1 (6 bases). The CDR3 has 13 residues. V lost 4 bases to trimming and J lost 3 bases, with 9 bases between them. Germline V CDR1 and CDR2: SNHLY, FYNNEI. In DNA form, the CDR3 reads TGTGCCAGCAGTGGGCAGGGGCACTATGGCTACACCTTC. It specifies CASSGQGHYGYTF.

Comment on this clonotype: A read error is possible here, since a much larger clone lies one base away. The chain recombines TRBV29-1 with TRBJ2-5; D may be TRBD1 (5 bases). Trimming shortened V by 6 bases and J by 11 bases, and 22 bases separated the two germline ends. The CDR3 is made up of 13 amino acids. CDR1 is SQVTM, CDR2 ANQGSEA, per germline. CDR3 loop: CSVMIRTFNAQYF. CDR3 nucleotide sequence: TGCAGCGTGATGATTCGGACATTCAACGCGCAGTACTTC. Together with reference TRBV29-1 and TRBJ2-5, the CDR3 gives the full variable domain: SAVISQKPSRDICQRGTSLTIQCQVDSQVTMMFWYRQQPGQSLTLIATANQGSEATYESGFVIDKFPISRPNLTFSTLTVSNMSPEDSSIYLCSVMIRTFNAQYFGPGTRLLVL.

This clonotype turned up a few times. The chain joins TRBV6-1 to TRBJ2-4; 9 bases map to TRBD2. The J call may be mistaken, given a closer DNA end match to TRBJ2-7. The CDR3 is made up of 14 amino acids. CDR1 and CDR2 from the germline V gene are MNHNS and SASEGT. CDR3 sequence reads: CASKRLADTYEQYF. CDR3 nucleotide sequence: TGTGCCAGCAAGCGACTAGCGGACACCTACGAGCAGTACTTC.

This clonotype was seen more than once but under ten times. CDR3: CSATGTGVYGYTF. CDR3 bases: TGCAGTGCTACCGGGACAGGGGTGTATGGCTACACCTTC. The J gene is TRBJ1-2, the V gene TRBV20-1; 10 bases fit TRBD1. With V trimmed by 4 bases and J by 5 bases, 4 bases remained unmatched. Germline loops: CDR1 DFQATT, CDR2 SNEGSKA (reference sequence). CDR3 length: 13 amino acids.

The chain couples TRBV6-2 or TRBV6-3 to TRBJ2-5, with D uncertain. The CDR3 runs to 15 residues. V was cut by 0 bases and J by 4 bases, with 12 bases left in between. Germline V CDR1 and CDR2: MNHEY, SVGEGT. CDR3: CASSYSGLSGETQYF. The CDR3 nucleotides read TGTGCCAGCAGTTACTCAGGCCTCTCTGGAGAGACCCAGTACTTC.

In this sample, this clonotype turned up a few times. This chain joins TRBV6-2 or TRBV6-3 and TRBJ1-5, with TRBD1 matching 12 bases. This CDR3 is built from 18 residues. Trimming at V came to 6 bases and at J to 3 bases, leaving 12 bases not matched to a gene. Germline V CDR1 and CDR2: MNHEY, SVGEGT. This CDR3 is CASRTGTGGVIPNQPQHF. CDR3 bases: TGTGCCAGCAGAACTGGGACAGGGGGCGTGATCCCCAATCAGCCCCAGCATTTT.

This chain connects TRBV4-1 to TRBJ1-5, with a tentative D call TRBD1 (5 bases). V gave up 0 bases and J gave up 4 bases, with 13 bases separating them. The germline gives CDR1 MGHRA, CDR2 YSYEKL. This CDR3 has 16 residues. The DNA for the CDR3 is TGCGCCAGCAGCCAAGATCGGGGCAGTTCAAATCAGCCCCAGCATTTT. Its protein is CASSQDRGSSNQPQHF.

V is TRBV5-4 and J is TRBJ1-2; a possible D gene is TRBD1 (6 bases). There are 14 residues in the CDR3. Germline CDR1 SGHNT, CDR2 YYREEE (reference sequence). The ends were cut back, 2 bases at V and 3 bases at J, with 11 bases in the middle. Here the CDR3 reads CASSLRGNDYGYTF. CDR3 sequence (DNA): TGTGCCAGCAGCTTAAGGGGGAACGACTATGGCTACACCTTC.

The chain couples TRBV12-3 or TRBV12-4 to TRBJ2-5; the D is unclear. Matching the DNA end better, TRBJ2-1 makes the J call doubtful. The CDR3 length is 15 residues. The CDR3 sequence: CASSLAVAAQETQFF. The DNA for the CDR3 is TGTGCCAGCAGTTTAGCGGTGGCAGCCCAAGAGACCCAGTTCTTC.

This rearrangement joins TRBV29-1 to TRBJ2-7, with 7 positions matching TRBD1. Germline values: CDR1 SQVTM, CDR2 ANQGSEA. The CDR3 length is 12 residues. V trimming: 4 bases; J trimming: 7 bases; junction bases outside the gene matches: 7. This chain's CDR3 is CSVGGYRGEQYF. The CDR3 DNA reads TGCAGCGTTGGGGGATACAGGGGAGAGCAGTACTTC.

The rearrangement joins TRBV20-1 to TRBJ2-2; D call uncertain. The CDR3 totals 11 residues. The ends were cut back, 5 bases at V and 7 bases at J, with 8 bases in the middle. Per the germline V gene, CDR1 is DFQATT and CDR2 is SNEGSKA (reference sequence). The CDR3 DNA sequence: TGCAGTGCTGGACGTTACGGGGAGCTGTTTTTT. It translates to CSAGRYGELFF.